This TCR beta chain stems from a study of Graves' ophthalmopathy and Graves' hyperthyroidism. General observations from the study: The model flagged ophthalmopathy progression at 70% to 71% sensitivity and 72% to 75% specificity.

This clonotype appeared many times. Antigen unknown. Other autoimmune diseases, uncontrolled infections, pregnancy or lactation led to the exclusion of patients. CDR3 regions of TCR beta were amplified from RNA transcripts. Investigators did first-round RT-PCR with HTBI primers, then second-round multiplex PCR. From the multiplex PCR reads, TCRdb called clonotypes with MiXCR, one entry per CDR3 protein. The table lists around 400,000 distinct CDR3 sequences, over 20% of them singletons. Trimming shortened V by 1 base and J by 11 bases, and 11 bases separated the two germline ends. This CDR3 is 12 amino acids long. Per germline, CDR1 MNHEY and CDR2 SVGEGT.

V gene TRBV6-2 or TRBV6-3 combines with J gene TRBJ1-1; maybe TRBD1 (5 bases). Material for sequencing was peripheral blood. This receptor was taken from a woman between 18 and 30 years old with stable Graves' hyperthyroidism. The CDR3: CASSYWAGRAFF. The CDR3 nucleotides read TGTGCCAGCAGTTACTGGGCAGGGAGGGCTTTCTTT.